The 25 T cell receptor beta chains given below trace back to one sample, sequenced in a study of blood T cell repertoires in COVID-19. Sequenced by immunoSEQ multiplex PCR; TCRdb stores in-frame clones only, minus some. The table lists about 74,000 clones, 85% to 95% of them singletons, with around 4.9% in the top ten. The sample comprised peripheral blood. Source of these receptors: a woman aged 60-75 years with active COVID-19.

The CDR3 nucleotides read TGTGCCTGGACCTGGCCAGGCCGCCTCATCACAGATACGCAGTATTTT. Translated, it gives CAWTWPGRLITDTQYF. This chain uses TRBV30 with TRBJ2-3; D is ambiguous. This CDR3 has 16 amino acids. V lost 4 bases, J lost 2 bases, and 19 bases lay in between. The germline V gene has CDR1 GTSNPN and CDR2 SVGIG (reference sequence).

The chain carries TRBV28 and TRBJ2-7, with 7 bases lining up with TRBD2. This CDR3 region has 15 residues. Trimming took 2 bases from V and 0 from J; bases not matched to a gene: 4. Germline CDR1 is MDHEN and CDR2 is SYDVKM. The CDR3 DNA is TGTGCCAGCAGTTTACCCGGGAGGAGCTCCTACGAGCAGTACTTC. Translated, it gives CASSLPGRSSYEQYF.

The V call is TRBV5-8, the J call TRBJ2-2; 11 nucleotides align to TRBD2. Germline-derived CDR1 and CDR2 are SGHTS and YDEGEE. This CDR3 is 20 amino acids long. Trimming at V came to 0 bases and at J to 4 bases, leaving 14 bases not matched to a gene. This chain's CDR3 is CASSLAIGLAGLEITGELFF. For the CDR3, the DNA is TGTGCCAGCAGCTTGGCCATTGGACTAGCGGGCCTCGAGATCACCGGGGAGCTGTTTTTT.

The chain couples TRBV7-2 to TRBJ1-1; D gene uncertain. This CDR3 has 13 amino acids. V shed 5 bases and J shed 2 bases, with 9 bases lying between them. The germline CDR1 and CDR2 sequences are SGHTA and FQGNSA. The CDR3 bases are TGTGCCAGCAGCAGCGGACCCAACACTGAAGCTTTCTTT. Residues: CASSSGPNTEAFF.

The chain is built from TRBV7-8 and TRBJ1-5, with a tentative D call TRBD1 (5 bases). Germline values: CDR1 SGHVS, CDR2 FQNEAQ. V lost 5 bases and J 3 bases, leaving 20 bases between the germline ends. The CDR3 is 17 amino acids. The CDR3 sequence is CASSRAQGGGFNQPQHF. The DNA of the CDR3 is TGTGCCAGCAGCCGAGCCCAGGGTGGGGGGTTCAATCAGCCCCAGCATTTT.

CDR3 residues: CASSPSGGNGYTF. In nucleotides, the CDR3 is TGTGCCAGCTCACCGTCAGGGGGTAATGGCTACACCTTC. The chain has TRBV18 and TRBJ1-2, with 7 bases that match TRBD1. The J segment lost 6 bases and the V segment lost 3 bases, leaving 4 bases of the junction unmatched. Germline CDR1 KGHSH, CDR2 LQKENI. The CDR3 has 13 residues.

The V call is TRBV2, the J call TRBJ1-2, with 7 bases fitting TRBD1. CDR1 is SNHLY, CDR2 FYNNEI, per germline. V trimming: 4 bases; J trimming: 6 bases; junction bases outside the gene matches: 8. The CDR3 is 14 residues long. The CDR3 loop is CASSGDSPSHGYTF. CDR3 DNA: TGTGCCAGCAGTGGGGACAGTCCGTCACATGGCTACACCTTC.

This chain links TRBV7-8 with TRBJ1-2, with D perhaps matching TRBD1 (5 bases). Germline V CDR1 and CDR2: SGHVS, FQNEAQ. This CDR3 is built from 16 residues. V was pared by 1 base and J by 5 bases, with 17 bases between. The CDR3 bases are TGTGCCAGCAGCTTAGGTGGGCGGGGGAGGCTATATGGCTACACCTTC. Protein: CASSLGGRGRLYGYTF.

The table lists this clone with a count of one. The chain has TRBV5-1 and TRBJ1-1; D unclear. This CDR3 has 16 amino acids. In germline, CDR1 is SGHRS, CDR2 YFSETQ. Trimming stripped 4 bases from V and 4 bases from J, with 20 bases between. The CDR3: CASSPAPPRVGTEAFF. CDR3 DNA sequence: TGCGCCAGCAGCCCCGCGCCGCCCCGGGTGGGCACTGAAGCTTTCTTT.

The V gene is TRBV11-2, the J gene TRBJ1-1; 7 positions match TRBD1. The CDR3 sequence is 14 residues long. V dropped 5 bases and J dropped 3; count of bases not matched to a gene: 6. The germline V gene has CDR1 SGHAT and CDR2 FQNNGV. In DNA form, the CDR3 reads TGTGCCAGCAGCATACAGGGGCGGGACACTGAAGCTTTCTTT. Translation gives CASSIQGRDTEAFF.

The chain links TRBV6-5 to TRBJ1-5; 7 nucleotides align to TRBD1. V gave up 5 bases and J gave up 4 bases; unmatched junction bases: 8. Germline lookup yields CDR1 MNHEY and CDR2 SVGAGI. The CDR3 is 15 residues long. This chain's CDR3 is CASSIGGTVNQPQHF. The CDR3 bases are TGTGCCAGCAGTATTGGCGGGACAGTAAATCAGCCCCAGCATTTT.

The genes are TRBV6-6 and TRBJ1-1; possible D gene TRBD1, 6 bases. Germline V gene sequence: CDR1 MNHNY, CDR2 SVGAGI (reference sequence). The CDR3 is made up of 14 amino acids. Trimming removed 4 bases from V and 6 bases from J, with 15 bases in between. In nucleotides, the CDR3 is TGTGCCAGCAGTTCTCCTAACAGGGTTGCTGAAGCTTTCTTT. It translates to CASSSPNRVAEAFF.

In its sample, this clone was seen a few times. The rearrangement joins TRBV7-7 to TRBJ2-2, with 14 bases identical to TRBD2. CDR1 is SSHAT and CDR2 is FNYEAQ in the germline V gene (reference sequence). The junction had 12 bases not matched to a gene; V was cut back by 7 bases and J by 11 bases. The CDR3 sequence is 16 residues long. CDR3 in amino acids: CASTSLGLAGVGELFF. CDR3 sequence (DNA): TGTGCCAGCACCTCTCTGGGACTAGCGGGAGTGGGCGAGCTGTTTTTT.

This chain links TRBV28 with TRBJ2-7; the match to TRBD1 covers 9 bases. J lost 6 bases, V lost 3 bases, and 9 bases had no gene match. CDR3 length: 15 residues. CDR1 MDHEN and CDR2 SYDVKM come from the germline V gene. This CDR3 reads CASSLSGTGFREQYF. CDR3 in DNA: TGTGCCAGCAGTTTGTCCGGGACAGGGTTTCGCGAGCAGTACTTC.

The V and J genes are TRBV6-4 and TRBJ1-1; a possible D gene is TRBD1 (6 bases). From germline, CDR1 is MRHNA and CDR2 SNTAGT. V was trimmed by 5 bases and J by 0 bases, leaving 10 bases between them. The CDR3 has 14 residues. This CDR3 reads CASSPSGVNTEAFF. CDR3 sequence (DNA): TGTGCCAGCAGTCCTTCAGGGGTGAACACTGAAGCTTTCTTT.

V is TRBV5-1 and J is TRBJ2-1, with 7 bases identical to TRBD1. Germline trimming cut 0 bases from V and 2 bases from J; bases unmatched to any gene: 2. This CDR3 has 15 residues. CDR1 SGHRS and CDR2 YFSETQ come from the germline V gene. The CDR3: CASSLGRGPYNEQFF. Here the CDR3 DNA reads TGCGCCAGCAGCTTGGGAAGGGGGCCCTACAATGAGCAGTTCTTC.

The chain carries TRBV19 and TRBJ2-1; 7 bases map to TRBD2. The CDR3 spans 15 residues. V was pared by 6 bases and J by 6 bases, with 11 bases of the junction left unmatched. Germline values: CDR1 LNHDA, CDR2 SQIVND (reference sequence). The DNA of the CDR3 is TGTGCCAGTAGCCCCACTAGCGTCTCCGCCAATGAGCAGTTCTTC. This encodes CASSPTSVSANEQFF.

The chain joins TRBV28 to TRBJ1-5, with 7 positions matching TRBD1. V gave up 6 bases and J gave up 4 bases; unmatched junction bases: 3. The CDR3 spans 13 residues. The V gene's germline CDR1 is MDHEN and CDR2 SYDVKM. CDR3 DNA sequence: TGTGCCAGCAGGATACAGGGGAATCAGCCCCAGCATTTT. Its translation: CASRIQGNQPQHF.

The gene calls are TRBV27 and TRBJ2-1; TRBD2 is a possible D gene (6 bases). CDR1 is MNHEY, CDR2 SMNVEV, per germline (reference sequence). This CDR3 has 14 amino acids. V gave up 1 base and J gave up 4 bases, with 8 bases separating them. The CDR3 loop reads CASSLYAGYNEQFF. For the CDR3, the DNA is TGTGCCAGCAGTTTATATGCGGGGTACAATGAGCAGTTCTTC.

The chain recombines TRBV28 with TRBJ2-7; 7 nucleotides line up with TRBD1. The J segment lost 2 bases and the V segment lost 4 bases, leaving 5 bases of the junction unmatched. CDR3 length: 14 residues. The germline V gene has CDR1 MDHEN and CDR2 SYDVKM. The CDR3 DNA reads TGTGCCAGCAGTTCCCCCGGACAGGCCTACGAGCAGTACTTC. Amino acids: CASSSPGQAYEQYF. Drawing the rest from reference TRBV28 and TRBJ2-7, the complete variable domain is DVKVTQSSRYLVKRTGEKVFLECVQDMDHENMFWYRQDPGLGLRLIYFSYDVKMKEKGDIPEGYSVSREKKERFSLILESASTNQTSMYLCASSSPGQAYEQYFGPGTRLTVT.

The chain is built from TRBV7-2 and TRBJ1-2; unclear D gene. The CDR3 has 13 amino acids. CDR1 is SGHTA, CDR2 FQGNSA, per germline. The V and J ends lost 0 bases and 8 bases respectively, with 10 bases between them. The CDR3 sequence: CASSLAREMGYTF. For the CDR3, the DNA is TGTGCCAGCAGCTTAGCACGGGAGATGGGCTACACCTTC.

The chain carries TRBV7-9 and TRBJ1-1; D is possibly TRBD1 (6 bases). V gave up 6 bases and J gave up 0 bases, with 14 bases separating them. The germline CDR1 and CDR2 sequences are SEHNR and FQNEAQ (reference sequence). CDR3 length: 15 amino acids. CDR3 residues: CASRANRDMNTEAFF. In DNA form, the CDR3 reads TGTGCCAGCAGGGCTAACAGGGATATGAACACTGAAGCTTTCTTT.

The rearrangement joins TRBV28 to TRBJ2-3; 7 nucleotides match TRBD2. Trimming at V came to 6 bases and at J to 4 bases, leaving 4 bases not matched to a gene. The germline V gene has CDR1 MDHEN and CDR2 SYDVKM. CDR3 length: 13 residues. The CDR3 sequence is CASRRDYPDTQYF. Here the CDR3 DNA reads TGTGCCAGCAGGCGGGACTACCCAGATACGCAGTATTTT.

The rearrangement links TRBV19 to TRBJ1-6; D perhaps matches TRBD1 (6 bases). V lost 6 bases and J lost 10, with 16 bases in between. This CDR3 comprises 14 residues. Germline-derived CDR1 and CDR2 are LNHDA and SQIVND (reference sequence). In nucleotides, the CDR3 is TGTGCCAGTAGCAACAGGGTAGGGGGATCACCCCTCCACTTT. Amino acid sequence: CASSNRVGGSPLHF.

The chain couples TRBV15 to TRBJ2-3; 9 bases agree with TRBD2. This CDR3 has 16 residues. CDR1 and CDR2 from the germline V gene are LNHNV and YYDKDF (reference sequence). J gave up 2 bases and V 3 bases, and 6 bases lay outside the gene matches. Here the CDR3 DNA reads TGTGCCACCAGCAGTGACGTAGCGGGAGTCACAGATACGCAGTATTTT. Its protein is CATSSDVAGVTDTQYF.